This TCR beta chain was profiled in a study of cytomegalovirus exposure and HLA in healthy donors. This CDR3 region has 11 residues. V was shortened by 6 bases and J by 4 bases, with 4 bases between the two germline ends. Per germline, CDR1 SNHLY and CDR2 FYNNEI. The PCR was carried out with 60 Vbeta primers and 13 Jbeta primers. Clones were read by immunoSEQ multiplex PCR, and TCRdb kept only the in-frame ones, dropping some. Found here are fewer than 85,000 clones, approximately 75% of them singletons; the top ten hold 9% to 14%. The chain has TRBV2 and TRBJ2-1; no reliable D call. The sequenced sample consisted of PBMCs. This TCR was recovered from a woman between 35 and 50 years old in good health and CMV-seropositive. CDR3 in DNA: TGTGCCAGCAGAACTTACAATGAGCAGTTCTTC. This codes for CASRTYNEQFF.